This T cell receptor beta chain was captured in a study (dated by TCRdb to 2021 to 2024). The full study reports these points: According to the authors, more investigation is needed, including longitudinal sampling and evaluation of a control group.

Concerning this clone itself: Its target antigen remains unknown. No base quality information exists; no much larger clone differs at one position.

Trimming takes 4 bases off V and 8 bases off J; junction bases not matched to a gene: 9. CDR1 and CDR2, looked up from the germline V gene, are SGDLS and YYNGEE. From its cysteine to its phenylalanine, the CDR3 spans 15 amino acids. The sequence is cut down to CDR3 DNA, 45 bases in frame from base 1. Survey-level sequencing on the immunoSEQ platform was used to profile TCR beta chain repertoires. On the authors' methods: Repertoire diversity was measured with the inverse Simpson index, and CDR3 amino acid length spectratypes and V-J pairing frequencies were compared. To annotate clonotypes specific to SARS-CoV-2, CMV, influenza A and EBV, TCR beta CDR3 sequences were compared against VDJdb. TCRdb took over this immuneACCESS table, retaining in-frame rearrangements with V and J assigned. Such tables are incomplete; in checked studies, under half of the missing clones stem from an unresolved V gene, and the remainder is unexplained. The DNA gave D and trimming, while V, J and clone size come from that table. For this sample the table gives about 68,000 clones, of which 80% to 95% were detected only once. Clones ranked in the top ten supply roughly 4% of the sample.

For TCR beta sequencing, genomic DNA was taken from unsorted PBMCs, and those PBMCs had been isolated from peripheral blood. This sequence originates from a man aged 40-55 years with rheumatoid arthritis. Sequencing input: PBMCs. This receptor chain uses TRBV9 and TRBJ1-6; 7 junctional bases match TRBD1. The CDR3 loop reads CASSPGEGAYSPLHF. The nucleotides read TGTGCCAGCAGCCCCGGGGAGGGGGCCTATTCACCCCTCCACTTT.